Shown below are 13 T cell receptor beta chains from a single sample sequenced in a study of OX40 agonist ivuxolimab in advanced cancers. Libraries were prepared by immunoSEQ multiplex PCR; TCRdb keeps only in-frame clonotypes and omits some of them. The table records about 38,000 clones, nearly 85% of them present only once. Material: CD4+ or CD8+ T cells sorted from blood, obtained in a trial of the OX40 agonist ivuxolimab. These receptors came from an adult with an advanced solid tumor such as melanoma, head and neck, liver or kidney cancer.

The genes are TRBV5-1 and TRBJ2-7; tentatively, D is TRBD1 (6 bases). The CDR3 sequence is 14 residues long. Trimming took 4 bases from V and 1 from J, leaving 12 bases between them. Germline V lookup: CDR1 SGHRS, CDR2 YFSETQ. The CDR3 DNA sequence: TGCGCCAGCAGCCTAGGACAGAATTCCTACGAGCAGTACTTC. This codes for CASSLGQNSYEQYF.

The chain joins TRBV28 to TRBJ1-5, with a possible D match to TRBD1 (6 bases). Germline V gene lookup returns CDR1 MDHEN and CDR2 SYDVKM. The CDR3 runs to 12 residues. Trimming left V 6 bases short and J 7 bases short, with 10 bases between. This CDR3 reads CASSQGYQPQHF. As DNA, the CDR3 is TGTGCCAGCAGCCAGGGGTACCAGCCCCAGCATTTT. Complete variable domain (other parts from reference TRBV28 and TRBJ1-5): DVKVTQSSRYLVKRTGEKVFLECVQDMDHENMFWYRQDPGLGLRLIYFSYDVKMKEKGDIPEGYSVSREKKERFSLILESASTNQTSMYLCASSQGYQPQHFGDGTRLSIL.

The chain recombines TRBV28 with TRBJ1-6, with D possibly being TRBD1 (5 bases). The CDR3 extends over 16 amino acids. Per germline, CDR1 MDHEN and CDR2 SYDVKM. V dropped 3 bases and J dropped 9 bases, with 18 bases sitting between them. The CDR3 DNA is TGTGCCAGCAGTTTGGGACGGAGAACCCTTCCTTCACCCCTCCACTTT. Translated: CASSLGRRTLPSPLHF.

This chain links TRBV7-9 with TRBJ1-2, with unresolved D. The CDR3 has 14 amino acids. V was shortened by 3 bases and J by 7 bases, with 15 bases between the two germline ends. From germline, CDR1 is SEHNR and CDR2 FQNEAQ (reference sequence). The CDR3 sequence is CASSFWTDTSGYTF. The CDR3 DNA reads as TGTGCCAGCAGCTTTTGGACGGATACCTCTGGCTACACCTTC.

The chain employs TRBV6-5 and TRBJ2-2; 7 nucleotides match TRBD1. The CDR3 loop spans 15 amino acids. CDR1 is MNHEY and CDR2 is SVGAGI in the germline V gene. Unmatched junction bases numbered 9, after V lost 2 bases and J lost 9 bases. DNA of the CDR3: TGTGCCAGCAGTTACCGATCTAGGGGGCGTTGGGAGCTGTTTTTT. It is translated as CASSYRSRGRWELFF.

The chain uses TRBV5-1 and TRBJ1-2; D is possibly TRBD1 (5 bases). This CDR3 is 16 amino acids long. Germline V gene lookup returns CDR1 SGHRS and CDR2 YFSETQ. Trimming cost V 0 bases and J 2 bases, with 14 bases left between them. Here the CDR3 DNA reads TGCGCCAGCAGCTTGGTGCGGGGGAGGTCGAACTATGGCTACACCTTC. Residues: CASSLVRGRSNYGYTF.

This chain joins TRBV6-1 and TRBJ2-7; 12 bases agree with TRBD1. J was trimmed by 6 bases and V by 1 base; bases with no gene match: 4. Per the germline V gene, CDR1 is MNHNS and CDR2 is SASEGT. CDR3 size: 15 residues. CDR3: CASSEEGTGGLEQYF. CDR3 in DNA: TGTGCCAGCAGTGAAGAAGGGACAGGGGGCCTCGAGCAGTACTTC.

This chain connects TRBV27 to TRBJ1-6; D is undetermined. From germline, CDR1 is MNHEY and CDR2 SMNVEV (reference sequence). This CDR3 comprises 12 residues. Deletions cut 6 bases from V and 6 bases from J, with 6 bases between. The CDR3 loop reads CASRVGNSPLHF. The CDR3 DNA follows: TGTGCCAGCAGGGTTGGTAATTCACCCCTCCACTTT.

The chain couples TRBV6-1 to TRBJ2-1; 11 positions match TRBD2. Germline-derived CDR1 and CDR2 are MNHNS and SASEGT. The ends lost 2 bases at V and 10 bases at J; junction bases unmatched: 16. This CDR3 region has 18 residues. CDR3 coding DNA: TGTGCCAGCAGTGAATCGTGGGGTGGGCTAGCGGGGGGTAGGGAGCAGTTCTTC. It yields the protein CASSESWGGLAGGREQFF.

This clone was seen just once. The chain links TRBV13 to TRBJ2-2; D is possibly TRBD2 (6 bases). Per germline, CDR1 PRHDT and CDR2 FYEKMQ (reference sequence). This CDR3 region has 14 residues. Trimming took 0 bases from V and 5 from J, leaving 7 bases between them. CDR3 sequence reads: CASSLGRGTGELFF. The CDR3 DNA is TGTGCCAGCAGCTTAGGCCGGGGGACCGGGGAGCTGTTTTTT.

The chain links TRBV5-4 to TRBJ2-3; 13 nucleotides agree with TRBD2. Germline lookup yields CDR1 SGHNT and CDR2 YYREEE (reference sequence). The V segment lost 2 bases and the J segment 7 bases; nucleotides outside the gene matches: 7. The CDR3 is 16 residues long. Written as DNA, the CDR3 is TGTGCCAGCAGCTTCCCACTAGCGGGAGGGTCACATACGCAGTATTTT. Translation: CASSFPLAGGSHTQYF. Full variable domain (rest looked up from reference TRBV5-4 and TRBJ2-3): ETGVTQSPTHLIKTRGQQVTLRCSSQSGHNTVSWYQQALGQGPQFIFQYYREEENGRGNFPPRFSGLQFPNYSSELNVNALELDDSALYLCASSFPLAGGSHTQYFGPGTRLTVL.

V usage is TRBV11-2 and J usage is TRBJ1-4; TRBD1 matches 10 bases. CDR3 size: 15 residues. Germline V gene data show CDR1 as SGHAT and CDR2 as FQNNGV. V trimming: 5 bases; J trimming: 5 bases; junction bases outside the gene matches: 5. This CDR3 is CASSIRTGGNEKLFF. In DNA form, the CDR3 reads TGTGCCAGCAGCATAAGGACAGGGGGAAATGAAAAACTGTTTTTT. Drawing the rest from reference TRBV11-2 and TRBJ1-4, the complete variable domain is EAGVAQSPRYKIIEKRQSVAFWCNPISGHATLYWYQQILGQGPKLLIQFQNNGVVDDSQLPKDRFSAERLKGVDSTLKIQPAKLEDSAVYLCASSIRTGGNEKLFFGSGTQLSVL.

This clone has a handful of counts. V and J are TRBV4-3 and TRBJ1-4, with D possibly TRBD1 on 6 matching bases. CDR3 size: 16 residues. V lost 1 base, J lost 5 bases, and 14 bases lay in between. Germline V gene sequence: CDR1 LGHNA, CDR2 YSLEER. The CDR3 sequence is CASSQVRTGWNEKLFF. The CDR3 DNA reads TGCGCCAGCAGCCAAGTGCGTACAGGGTGGAATGAAAAACTGTTTTTT.